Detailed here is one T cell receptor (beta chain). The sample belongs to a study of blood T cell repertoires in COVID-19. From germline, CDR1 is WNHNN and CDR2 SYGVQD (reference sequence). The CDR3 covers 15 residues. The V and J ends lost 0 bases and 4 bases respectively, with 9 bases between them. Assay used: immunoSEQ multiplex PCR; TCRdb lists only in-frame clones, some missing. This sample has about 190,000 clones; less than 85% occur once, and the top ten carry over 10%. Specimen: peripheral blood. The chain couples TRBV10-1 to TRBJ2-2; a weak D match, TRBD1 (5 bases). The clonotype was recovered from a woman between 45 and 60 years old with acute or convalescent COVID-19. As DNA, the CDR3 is TGCGCCAGCAGTGAGTCGGCAGGGATCACCGGGGAGCTGTTTTTT. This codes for CASSESAGITGELFF.